Presented here are 4 T cell receptor beta chains from one specimen sequenced in a study of regulatory T cells in long-lasting Graves disease. Time point: persistent/refractory GD, antithyroid drugs over 5 years with positive TRAb. With RNA extracted from PBMCs as input, the TCR library was made. Arm-PCR with iRepertoire HTBI primers amplified the CDR3 regions for these TCR beta libraries. Each CDR3 protein is one row after TCRdb ran MiXCR on the multiplex PCR reads. The data contain some 440,000 distinct CDR3 sequences, less than 25% of them singletons. This specimen was peripheral blood mononuclear cells (PBMCs), taken when the disease was refractory, from a patient treated with antithyroid drugs. The receptors were gathered from a female donor with Graves disease.

The V and J genes are TRBV6-5 and TRBJ2-5, with 11 bases fitting TRBD2. The junction had 4 bases not matched to a gene; V was cut back by 2 bases and J by 5 bases. CDR1 and CDR2 from the germline V gene are MNHEY and SVGAGI. This CDR3 is 15 amino acids long. Here the CDR3 DNA reads TGTGCCAGCAGTTACCTAGCGGGAGGCTCGGAGACCCAGTACTTC. Amino acids: CASSYLAGGSETQYF.

This clonotype came up many times. This CDR3 is CASSVATGDEQYF. The CDR3 region has the DNA TGTGCCAGCAGCGTAGCTACGGGGGACGAGCAGTACTTC. This sequence joins TRBV9 and TRBJ2-7, with D tentatively TRBD2 (6 bases). V was clipped by 0 bases and J by 5 bases, with 9 bases between them. This CDR3 has 13 residues. The V gene's germline CDR1 is SGDLS and CDR2 YYNGEE.

This clonotype was seen repeatedly, ten times or more. CDR3 DNA: TGTGCCAGTCGCGGAGGGGGTCACGAGCAGTACTTC. It yields the protein CASRGGGHEQYF. The chain uses TRBV2 and TRBJ2-7, with D perhaps being TRBD1 or TRBD2 (6 bases each). V was cut by 9 bases and J by 5 bases, with 14 bases left in between. The CDR3 has 12 residues. The V gene's germline CDR1 is SNHLY and CDR2 FYNNEI.

This clonotype was observed a handful of times. The chain joins TRBV28 to TRBJ2-7, with D perhaps matching TRBD1 (5 bases). This CDR3 spans 13 amino acids. From germline, CDR1 is MDHEN and CDR2 SYDVKM. Trimming took 3 bases from V and 6 from J, leaving 12 bases between them. The CDR3 DNA sequence: TGTGCCAGCAGTTTCGGCAGGGCGTGCGAGCAGTACTTC. As protein: CASSFGRACEQYF. Based on the CDR3 plus reference TRBV28 and TRBJ2-7, the full variable domain is DVKVTQSSRYLVKRTGEKVFLECVQDMDHENMFWYRQDPGLGLRLIYFSYDVKMKEKGDIPEGYSVSREKKERFSLILESASTNQTSMYLCASSFGRACEQYFGPGTRLTVT.